This TCR beta chain comes out of a study of cytomegalovirus exposure and HLA in healthy donors. Study-level results: The number of N-insertions in an Asian-associated ancestry cluster was reportedly below the approximately 700-donor mean in a later analysis. Investigators reported approximately 170 TCR beta chains as tied to cytomegalovirus.

CDR3 size: 16 residues. The V gene's germline CDR1 is MRHNA and CDR2 SNTAGT. V shed 2 bases and J 0 bases; nucleotides not matched to a gene: 4. The primer mix had 60 Vbeta and 13 Jbeta primers. Here immunoSEQ multiplex PCR was the method, and the copy in TCRdb shows in-frame clones only, minus some. The table records around 100,000 clones, around four fifths of them present only once. This clone was seen a few times. Its antigen is still unknown. V gene TRBV6-4 combines with J gene TRBJ2-3; 8 bases are shared with TRBD2. The source material was PBMCs. This TCR derives from a man aged 40-55 years in good health and CMV-seronegative. Here the CDR3 DNA reads TGTGCCAGCAGTGACGGCCGGGGGGGAAGCACAGATACGCAGTATTTT. It codes for CASSDGRGGSTDTQYF.